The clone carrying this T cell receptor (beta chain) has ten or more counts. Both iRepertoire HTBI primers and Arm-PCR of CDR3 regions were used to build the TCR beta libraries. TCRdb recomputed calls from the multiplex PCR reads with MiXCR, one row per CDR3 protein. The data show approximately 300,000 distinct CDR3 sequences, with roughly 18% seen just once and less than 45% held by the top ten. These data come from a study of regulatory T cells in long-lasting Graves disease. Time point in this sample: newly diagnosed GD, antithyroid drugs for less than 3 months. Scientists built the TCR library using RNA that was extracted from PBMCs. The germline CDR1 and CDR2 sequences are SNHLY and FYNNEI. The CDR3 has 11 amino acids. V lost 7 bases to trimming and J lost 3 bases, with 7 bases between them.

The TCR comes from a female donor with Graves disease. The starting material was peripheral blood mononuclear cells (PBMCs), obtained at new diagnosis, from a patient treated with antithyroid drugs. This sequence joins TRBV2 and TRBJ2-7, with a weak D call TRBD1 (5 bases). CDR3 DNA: TGTGCCAGCATGACAGACTACGAGCAGTACTTC. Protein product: CASMTDYEQYF.